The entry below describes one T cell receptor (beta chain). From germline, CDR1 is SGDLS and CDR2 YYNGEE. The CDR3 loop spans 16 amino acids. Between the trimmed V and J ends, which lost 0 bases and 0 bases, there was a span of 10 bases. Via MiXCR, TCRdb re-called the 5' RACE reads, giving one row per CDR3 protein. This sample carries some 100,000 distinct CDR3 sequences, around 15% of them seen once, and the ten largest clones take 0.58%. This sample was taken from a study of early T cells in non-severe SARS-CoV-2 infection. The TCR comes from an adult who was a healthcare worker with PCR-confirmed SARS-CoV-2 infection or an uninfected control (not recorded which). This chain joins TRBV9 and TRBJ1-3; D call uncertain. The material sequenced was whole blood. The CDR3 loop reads CASSVDPTSSGNTIYF. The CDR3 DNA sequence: TGTGCCAGCAGCGTAGACCCCACCTCCTCTGGAAACACCATATATTTT.